These 25 T cell receptor beta chains were all obtained from the same sample, sequenced in a study of T cells in Graves' hyperthyroidism and ophthalmopathy. Amplified TCR beta CDR3 regions derived from RNA transcripts. A set of HTBI primers served as the primers for a first-round RT-PCR of the TCR CDR3. TCRdb re-called the multiplex PCR reads with MiXCR, one entry per CDR3 protein. The sample lists hundreds of thousands of distinct CDR3 sequences, 20% to 25% occurring once. Sequencing input: blood. Receptors were obtained from a man aged 30 to 45 with Graves' ophthalmopathy.

This clonotype was seen repeatedly, ten times or more. The chain has TRBV28 and TRBJ1-1; D not certain. Germline V gene data show CDR1 as MDHEN and CDR2 as SYDVKM. Trimming stripped 6 bases from V and 0 bases from J, with 8 bases between. The CDR3 has 13 residues. This chain's CDR3 is CASRAQMNTEAFF. The DNA of the CDR3 is TGTGCCAGCAGAGCTCAGATGAACACTGAAGCTTTCTTT.

This clonotype was counted a few times. This chain joins TRBV19 and TRBJ1-1; weak D call: TRBD1 (6 bases). The length of the CDR3 is 11 residues. Germline-derived CDR1 and CDR2 are LNHDA and SQIVND (reference sequence). Trimming left V 11 bases short and J 5 bases short, with 12 bases between. CDR3 coding DNA: TGTGCCGCTCAACAGGGTACTGAAGCTTTCTTT. It yields the protein CAAQQGTEAFF.

With regard to this clonotype: Just one base apart from a much larger clone, this may be a read error. The gene calls are TRBV5-1 and TRBJ2-1; 12 nucleotides match TRBD1. J was trimmed by 3 bases and V by 0 bases; bases with no gene match: 13. This CDR3 has 20 residues. Germline lookup yields CDR1 SGHRS and CDR2 YFSETQ. The CDR3 nucleotides read TGCGCCAGCAGCTTGGTCCCCCCGGGACAGGGGGCTAGCTGCTACAATGAGCAGTTCTTC. This encodes CASSLVPPGQGASCYNEQFF.

The chain links TRBV7-2 to TRBJ2-3; D may be TRBD2 (6 bases). CDR3 length: 15 amino acids. V lost 5 bases, J lost 2 bases, and 14 bases lay in between. Germline values: CDR1 SGHTA, CDR2 FQGNSA. CDR3 sequence: CASSPRDSYTDTQYF. The CDR3 coding sequence is TGTGCCAGCAGCCCGCGGGACTCTTACACAGATACGCAGTATTTT.

This clonotype has more than one count but fewer than ten. The V and J genes are TRBV20-1 and TRBJ2-1; 12 positions agree with TRBD2. The germline gives CDR1 DFQATT, CDR2 SNEGSKA (reference sequence). With V trimmed by 6 bases and J by 0 bases, 6 bases remained unmatched. This CDR3 region has 16 residues. The CDR3 nucleotides are TGCAGTGCCTGGACTAGCGGGACTGGCTCCTACAATGAGCAGTTCTTC. Amino acids: CSAWTSGTGSYNEQFF.

This clonotype was recorded many times. The chain uses TRBV11-2 and TRBJ2-7; D may be TRBD1 or TRBD2 (5 bases each). V lost 3 bases, J lost 0 bases, and 12 bases lay in between. CDR3 size: 15 residues. The germline gives CDR1 SGHAT, CDR2 FQNNGV. The DNA of the CDR3 is TGTGCCAGCAGCTTCGGGACCGAGAGCTCCTACGAGCAGTACTTC. This gives the protein CASSFGTESSYEQYF. Using reference TRBV11-2 and TRBJ2-7 for the parts outside the CDR3, the full variable domain is EAGVAQSPRYKIIEKRQSVAFWCNPISGHATLYWYQQILGQGPKLLIQFQNNGVVDDSQLPKDRFSAERLKGVDSTLKIQPAKLEDSAVYLCASSFGTESSYEQYFGPGTRLTVT.

This clonotype was detected many times. The rearrangement uses TRBV7-9 and TRBJ1-3; D is uncertain. Trimming removed 4 bases from V and 7 bases from J, with 5 bases in between. This CDR3 region has 11 residues. Germline V gives CDR1 SEHNR, CDR2 FQNEAQ (reference sequence). Here the CDR3 reads CASSYGNTIYF. The CDR3 nucleotides are TGTGCCAGCAGCTACGGGAACACCATATATTTT.

The J gene is TRBJ1-1, the V gene TRBV5-4, with D unclear. Germline values: CDR1 SGHNT, CDR2 YYREEE (reference sequence). The CDR3 runs 12 residues. Trimming stripped 3 bases from V and 3 bases from J, with 6 bases between. The CDR3 DNA is TGTGCCAGCAGCTCACCGGACACTGAAGCTTTCTTT. It codes for CASSSPDTEAFF.

The table lists this clonotype with a few counts. V usage is TRBV20-1 and J usage is TRBJ2-2; the D gene is possibly TRBD2 (7 bases). The germline CDR1 and CDR2 sequences are DFQATT and SNEGSKA (reference sequence). The CDR3 loop spans 14 amino acids. Deletions cut 6 bases from V and 5 bases from J, with 16 bases between. The CDR3 loop is CSAKRGGATGELFF. CDR3 DNA sequence: TGCAGTGCCAAGAGGGGGGGCGCGACCGGGGAGCTGTTTTTT.

V gene TRBV14 combines with J gene TRBJ2-7; D is tentatively TRBD1 or TRBD2 (5 bases each). Trimming shortened V by 6 bases and J by 7 bases, and 16 bases separated the two germline ends. The CDR3 is made up of 13 amino acids. Germline-derived CDR1 and CDR2 are SGHDN and FVKESK. The CDR3 DNA sequence: TGTGCCAGCAGGAAGGGGCCCGAGGGGGAGCAGTACTTC. Protein product: CASRKGPEGEQYF.

V usage is TRBV20-1 and J usage is TRBJ1-1, with 9 nucleotides matching TRBD1. J was trimmed by 9 bases and V by 3 bases; bases with no gene match: 11. The CDR3 runs 14 residues. The germline CDR1 and CDR2 sequences are DFQATT and SNEGSKA (reference sequence). In DNA, the CDR3 is TGCAGTGCTAGTACGTTAGGCTACAGGGGGCAAGCTTTCTTT. Encoded protein: CSASTLGYRGQAFF.

Note on this clonotype: An end of the junction differs from the germline gene, which may be a read error. This chain uses TRBV5-1 with TRBJ1-5, with TRBD1 as a possible D gene (5 bases). The germline V gene has CDR1 SGHRS and CDR2 YFSETQ. The CDR3 extends over 17 amino acids. The DNA for the CDR3 is TGTGCCAGCAGCCCATCGGGGGGTATATATAGCAATCAGCCCCAGCATTTT. Protein product: CASSPSGGIYSNQPQHF.

This clonotype was counted many times. CDR3 region: CAWGQGPYEQYF. The CDR3 nucleotides read TGTGCCTGGGGTCAGGGACCTTACGAGCAGTACTTC. The chain recombines TRBV30 with TRBJ2-7; either TRBD1 or TRBD2 may fit D (5 bases each). Per the germline V gene, CDR1 is GTSNPN and CDR2 is SVGIG (reference sequence). The ends were cut back, 5 bases at V and 4 bases at J, with 12 bases in the middle. The CDR3 is 12 residues long.

This clonotype has ten or more counts. CDR3: CASSLQQLEAFF. The CDR3, as DNA: TGTGCCAGCAGTCTCCAACAGTTAGAAGCTTTCTTT. The gene calls are TRBV28 and TRBJ1-1; D remains ambiguous. The germline CDR1 and CDR2 sequences are MDHEN and SYDVKM. Trimming left V 5 bases short and J 8 bases short, with 12 bases between. CDR3 length: 12 residues.

V and J are TRBV11-2 and TRBJ2-7; D is perhaps TRBD1 or TRBD2 (5 bases each). This CDR3 spans 16 amino acids. V shed 4 bases and J shed 2 bases, with 18 bases lying between them. CDR1 is SGHAT and CDR2 is FQNNGV in the germline V gene. In DNA form, the CDR3 reads TGTGCCAGCAGCTCCCTTATAGGACGGGACCCCTACGAGCAGTACTTC. Its protein product is CASSSLIGRDPYEQYF.

CDR3 amino acids: CASSEALGSSYNEQFF. DNA for the CDR3: TGTGCCAGCAGTGAAGCGCTTGGTAGCTCCTACAATGAGCAGTTCTTC. The chain links TRBV6-1 to TRBJ2-1; the D is unclear. CDR3 length: 16 residues. Germline V lookup: CDR1 MNHNS, CDR2 SASEGT. Trimming cost V 0 bases and J 0 bases, with 9 bases left between them.

V gene TRBV20-1 combines with J gene TRBJ2-1, with 9 bases lining up with TRBD1. Trimming removed 8 bases from V and 4 bases from J; junction bases left unmatched: 9. The V gene's germline CDR1 is DFQATT and CDR2 SNEGSKA (reference sequence). The CDR3 totals 14 residues. Here the CDR3 DNA reads TGCAGTTCCTGTCCCGGACAGGGGTACAATGAGCAGTTCTTC. Translation: CSSCPGQGYNEQFF.

The V gene is TRBV6-1, the J gene TRBJ2-7; 7 nucleotides agree with TRBD1. CDR3 length: 15 residues. Germline trimming cut 6 bases from V and 1 base from J; bases unmatched to any gene: 9. Germline CDR1 and CDR2: MNHNS and SASEGT. CDR3 protein: CASSGSGQASYEQYF. For the CDR3, the DNA is TGTGCCAGCAGCGGTAGTGGACAGGCTTCCTACGAGCAGTACTTC.

This clonotype was observed a handful of times. V and J are TRBV7-9 and TRBJ2-2; no definite D call. The CDR3 spans 11 residues. Looked up from germline, CDR1 is SEHNR and CDR2 is FQNEAQ (reference sequence). V was clipped by 7 bases and J by 4 bases, with 4 bases between them. CDR3 region: CASKTTGELFF. In nucleotides, the CDR3 is TGTGCCAGCAAAACCACCGGGGAGCTGTTTTTT.

J is TRBJ1-6 and V is TRBV7-9; D might be TRBD1 (6 bases). V lost 3 bases and J lost 6, with 24 bases in between. This CDR3 region has 19 residues. Germline assignment: CDR1 SEHNR and CDR2 FQNEAQ (reference sequence). CDR3 residues: CASSFLRVGGPEINSPLHF. CDR3 coding DNA: TGTGCCAGCAGCTTCCTCAGGGTCGGGGGCCCGGAGATTAATTCACCCCTCCACTTT.

A few counts support this clonotype. The V call is TRBV4-1, the J call TRBJ2-7; tentatively, D is TRBD2 (6 bases). The germline gives CDR1 MGHRA, CDR2 YSYEKL. Trimming removed 1 base from V and 5 bases from J, with 12 bases in between. The CDR3 is 14 amino acids. CDR3 DNA sequence: TGCGCCAGCAGCCAAGGCGGGGCAGGGAACGAGCAGTACTTC. This encodes CASSQGGAGNEQYF.

This clonotype appeared many times. The V call is TRBV11-3, the J call TRBJ2-1, with a possible D match to TRBD1 (6 bases). Trimming left V 5 bases short and J 4 bases short, with 15 bases between. The CDR3 has 15 residues. Germline V gene lookup returns CDR1 SGHNT and CDR2 YENEEA. CDR3 nucleotide sequence: TGTGCCAGCAGCGCCTCCGGGACAACGTACAATGAGCAGTTCTTC. Amino acids: CASSASGTTYNEQFF.

The chain joins TRBV6-1 to TRBJ2-5; maybe TRBD1 (6 bases). V was clipped by 6 bases and J by 2 bases, with 13 bases between them. Germline CDR1 is MNHNS and CDR2 is SASEGT. The CDR3 is 14 amino acids. The CDR3 DNA is TGTGCCAGCAGCTCGGTGCAGGGGCAAGAGACCCAGTACTTC. Translation: CASSSVQGQETQYF.

This clonotype was seen many times. The CDR3 spells CASSLGAGRRQETQYF. CDR3 bases: TGTGCCAGCAGCTTAGGGGCAGGGCGGCGGCAAGAGACCCAGTACTTC. The gene calls are TRBV11-1 and TRBJ2-5; TRBD1 might be the D (5 bases). The CDR3 has 16 amino acids. Germline assignment: CDR1 SGHAT and CDR2 FQDESV (reference sequence). Trimming took 1 base from V and 2 from J, leaving 14 bases between them.

At least ten counts were recorded for this clonotype. The genes are TRBV12-3 or TRBV12-4 and TRBJ2-5, with TRBD2 as a possible D gene (5 bases). The CDR3 contains 14 residues. The V gene lost 3 bases and the J gene lost 5 bases, with 13 bases spanning the gap. CDR3 in amino acids: CASSLKGSGETQYF. CDR3 bases: TGTGCCAGCAGTTTGAAGGGATCGGGGGAGACCCAGTACTTC.